This T cell receptor (beta chain) was identified during a study of T cell responses to AZD1222 COVID-19 vaccine. Comment on this clone: This sample also contains other DNA sequences that code for the same CDR3.

The CDR3 covers 14 residues. Germline CDR1 SNHLY, CDR2 FYNNEI. V shed 3 bases and J shed 4 bases, with 13 bases lying between them. Sequencing was performed with immunoSEQ multiplex PCR; in TCRdb, only in-frame clones are kept and a portion is missing. The data hold about 150,000 clones, with approximately 88% observed a single time. The V gene is TRBV2, the J gene TRBJ2-7, with D perhaps TRBD2 (5 bases). The clonotype comes from an adult in good health. Sequenced here: peripheral blood, sampled on day 0 of MenACWY control vaccination. CDR3: CASSDRVRTYEQYF. The CDR3 DNA sequence: TGTGCCAGCAGTGATAGGGTAAGGACTTACGAGCAGTACTTC.